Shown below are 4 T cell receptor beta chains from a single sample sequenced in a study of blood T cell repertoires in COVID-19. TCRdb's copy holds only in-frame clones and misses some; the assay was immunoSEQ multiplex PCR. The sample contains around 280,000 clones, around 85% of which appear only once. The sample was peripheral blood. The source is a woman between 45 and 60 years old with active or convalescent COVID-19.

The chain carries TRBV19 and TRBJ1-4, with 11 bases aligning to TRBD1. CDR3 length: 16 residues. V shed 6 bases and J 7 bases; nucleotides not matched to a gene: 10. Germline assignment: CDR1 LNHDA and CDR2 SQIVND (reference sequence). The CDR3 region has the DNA TGTGCCAGTAGACCGGGACAGGGGGTTTATAGTGAAAAACTGTTTTTT. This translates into CASRPGQGVYSEKLFF.

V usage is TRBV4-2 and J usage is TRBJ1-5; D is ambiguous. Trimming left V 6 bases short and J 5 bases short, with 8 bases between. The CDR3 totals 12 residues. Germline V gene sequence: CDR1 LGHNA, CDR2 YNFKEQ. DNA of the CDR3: TGTGCCAGCAGGGGGAGGGATCAGCCCCAGCATTTT. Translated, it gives CASRGRDQPQHF.

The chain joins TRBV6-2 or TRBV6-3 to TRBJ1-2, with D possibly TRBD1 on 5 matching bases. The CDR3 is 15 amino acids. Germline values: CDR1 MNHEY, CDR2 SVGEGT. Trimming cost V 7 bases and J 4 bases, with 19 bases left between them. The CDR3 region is CASTPSQGSLYGYTF. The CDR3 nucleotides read TGTGCCAGCACCCCATCCCAGGGAAGTCTCTATGGCTACACCTTC.

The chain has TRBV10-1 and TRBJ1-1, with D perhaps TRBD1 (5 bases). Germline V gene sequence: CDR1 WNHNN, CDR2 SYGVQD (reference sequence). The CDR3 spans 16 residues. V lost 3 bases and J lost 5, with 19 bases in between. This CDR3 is CASSERRGPSRTEAFF. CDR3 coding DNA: TGCGCCAGCAGTGAAAGAAGGGGTCCCTCAAGGACTGAAGCTTTCTTT.